The T cell receptor (beta chain) under discussion was sequenced for a study of T cells after yellow fever vaccination. Study context: When fractions had low cell numbers, they were prepared with SMART-Seq v4 Ultra Low Input.

One entry per CDR3 protein, called by TCRdb with MiXCR from the 5' RACE reads. The top ten hold around 16% of the sample, which has hundreds of thousands of distinct CDR3 sequences, 20% to 25% seen once. The V end was cut by 2 bases, the J end by 4 bases, with 15 bases between. The CDR3 contains 15 residues. CDR1 is GTSNPN, CDR2 SVGIG, per germline (reference sequence). This clonotype showed up just a few times. J is TRBJ1-5 and V is TRBV30, with a weak D call TRBD1 (6 bases). The source was PBMCs, collected 21 days after the first yellow fever vaccination. The sequence derives from a man younger than 35 who received the YFV17D yellow fever vaccine. CDR3 sequence reads: CAWSTGTSGNQPQHF. Written as DNA, the CDR3 is TGTGCCTGGAGTACCGGGACATCGGGAAATCAGCCCCAGCATTTT.